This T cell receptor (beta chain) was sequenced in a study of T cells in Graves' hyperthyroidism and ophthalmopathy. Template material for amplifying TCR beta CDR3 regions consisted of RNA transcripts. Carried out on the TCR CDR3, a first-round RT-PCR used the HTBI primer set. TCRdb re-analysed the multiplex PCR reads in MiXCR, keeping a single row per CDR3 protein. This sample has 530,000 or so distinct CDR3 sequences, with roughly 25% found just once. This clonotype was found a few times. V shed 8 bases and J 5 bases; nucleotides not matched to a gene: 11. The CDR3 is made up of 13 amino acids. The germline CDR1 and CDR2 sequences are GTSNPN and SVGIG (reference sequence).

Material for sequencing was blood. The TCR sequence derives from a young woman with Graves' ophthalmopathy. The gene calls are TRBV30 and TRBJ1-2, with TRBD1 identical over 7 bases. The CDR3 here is CARNRDSQYGYTF. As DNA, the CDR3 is TGTGCCCGAAATAGGGACAGTCAGTATGGCTACACCTTC.